This TCR beta chain was sequenced in a study of T cell responses to AZD1222 COVID-19 vaccine. Only in-frame clones appear in the TCRdb table, and some are missing; sequencing was by immunoSEQ multiplex PCR. Among some 130,000 clones listed, 89% were seen once. In the case of this clone: Antigen specificity is unknown.

The study's findings and limits: In all cases, repertoires were sampled only after the peak T cell response. The donors showed a predominance of white British ancestry and of females, with possible underestimation of clonal diversity. Among spike-specific TCRs, nearly half reportedly target unmutated variant regions. Dominant CD4 TCR responses targeted spike regions 160-218 and 743-854.

The source is an adult in good health. The specimen was peripheral blood, collected on day 0 of AZD1222 vaccination.

CDR3 DNA: TGTGCCTGGAGTGTACGGGCAGGGGGATCACCCCTCCACTTT. Amino acids: CAWSVRAGGSPLHF. V is TRBV30 and J is TRBJ1-6, with 7 bases that match TRBD1. Germline V gene data show CDR1 as GTSNPN and CDR2 as SVGIG (reference sequence). CDR3 length equals 14 residues. J was trimmed by 10 bases and V by 0 bases; bases with no gene match: 6.